Below, one TCR beta chain is given with its context. The antigen is unknown. Distinct nucleotide sequences in the sample also encode this CDR3. The material for each subset, its genomic DNA, was split evenly across several immunoSEQ plates. Generated by immunoSEQ multiplex PCR, the TCRdb table keeps only in-frame clones and is missing some. The sample consists of about 870,000 clones, 92% of them appearing once. This entry belongs to a study of shared clonotypes between healthy human individuals. General observations from the study: It was expected that sequencing depth would affect clonotype sharing among donors.

Terminally differentiated effector memory CD45RA+ cells were excluded by CCR7 positive selection of CD45RO-negative cells. This clonotype originated in a man between 25 and 39 years old in good health. Sequenced input: naive CD8+ T cells sorted from blood.

CDR3 sequence reads: CASSLAGLNTGELFF. CDR3 coding DNA: TGCGCCAGCAGCTTGGCGGGACTTAACACCGGGGAGCTGTTTTTT. The chain employs TRBV5-1 and TRBJ2-2; TRBD2 might be the D (6 bases). V was pared by 0 bases and J by 2 bases, with 8 bases between. This CDR3 contains 15 residues. The germline gives CDR1 SGHRS, CDR2 YFSETQ.